The 29 T cell receptor beta chains given below trace back to one sample, sequenced in a study of blood T cell repertoires in COVID-19. Assay used: immunoSEQ multiplex PCR; TCRdb lists only in-frame clones, some missing. The sample consists of around 400,000 clones, approximately 89% of them appearing once. The source material was PBMCs or T cells enriched from blood (not recorded which). These receptors originate from a woman aged 40-49 years who had been exposed to COVID-19.

V usage is TRBV5-6 and J usage is TRBJ1-2; TRBD1 matches 10 bases. The CDR3 extends over 17 amino acids. The junction had 9 bases not matched to a gene; V was cut back by 2 bases and J by 2 bases. Germline assignment: CDR1 SGHDT and CDR2 YYEEEE. CDR3 nucleotides: TGTGCCAGCAGCTTTTATCGGGACAGGGGATTGAACTATGGCTACACCTTC. Protein: CASSFYRDRGLNYGYTF. The entire variable domain, with the rest obtained from reference TRBV5-6 and TRBJ1-2, is as follows: DAGVTQSPTHLIKTRGQQVTLRCSPKSGHDTVSWYQQALGQGPQFIFQYYEEEERQRGNFPDRFSGHQFPNYSSELNVNALLLGDSALYLCASSFYRDRGLNYGYTFGSGTRLTVV.

The CDR3: CASSFEGTDTQYF. DNA for the CDR3: TGTGCCAGCAGCTTCGAGGGCACAGATACGCAGTATTTT. The chain uses TRBV7-2 and TRBJ2-3; D remains ambiguous. V gave up 3 bases and J gave up 1 base, with 5 bases separating them. Germline V gene sequence: CDR1 SGHTA, CDR2 FQGNSA. CDR3 length: 13 residues.

This chain joins TRBV7-2 and TRBJ2-2; D is undetermined. The length of the CDR3 is 13 residues. CDR1 and CDR2 (germline): SGHTA, FQGNSA. V dropped 1 base and J dropped 7 bases, with 7 bases sitting between them. This chain's CDR3 is CASSLDSSGELFF. CDR3 nucleotide sequence: TGTGCCAGCAGCTTAGACTCTAGCGGGGAGCTGTTTTTT.

This sequence joins TRBV14 and TRBJ1-6; 9 bases line up with TRBD1. Germline loops: CDR1 SGHDN, CDR2 FVKESK. The trim removed 0 bases at V and 0 bases at J, leaving 9 bases unmatched. This CDR3 contains 20 residues. CDR3 protein: CASSQDGVDRGSSYNSPLHF. The CDR3 DNA sequence: TGTGCCAGCAGCCAAGATGGGGTGGACAGGGGAAGCTCCTATAATTCACCCCTCCACTTT.

The chain combines TRBV19 with TRBJ1-4; TRBD1 matches 11 bases. With 6 bases clipped from V and 3 bases from J, the junction kept 6 bases outside the gene matches. Germline loops: CDR1 LNHDA, CDR2 SQIVND (reference sequence). This CDR3 comprises 16 residues. This CDR3 is CASRRDRGSANEKLFF. CDR3 nucleotides: TGTGCCAGTAGGAGGGACAGGGGGTCAGCTAATGAAAAACTGTTTTTT.

This chain joins TRBV2 and TRBJ1-3; D unclear. This CDR3 contains 16 residues. Germline CDR1 reads SNHLY; CDR2 reads FYNNEI. Trimming took off 1 base at V and 0 bases at J, with 10 bases between the two ends. This CDR3 reads CASSEDAVISGNTIYF. CDR3 coding DNA: TGTGCCAGCAGTGAAGACGCGGTGATCTCTGGAAACACCATATATTTT.

The chain couples TRBV29-1 to TRBJ1-1; D is perhaps TRBD1 (5 bases). The CDR3 loop spans 13 amino acids. V was shortened by 7 bases and J by 6 bases, with 18 bases between the two germline ends. CDR1 is SQVTM, CDR2 ANQGSEA, per germline. CDR3 sequence: CSEVETDGAEAFF. DNA of the CDR3: TGCAGCGAAGTAGAGACAGACGGCGCTGAAGCTTTCTTT. Based on the CDR3 plus reference TRBV29-1 and TRBJ1-1, the full variable domain is SAVISQKPSRDICQRGTSLTIQCQVDSQVTMMFWYRQQPGQSLTLIATANQGSEATYESGFVIDKFPISRPNLTFSTLTVSNMSPEDSSIYLCSEVETDGAEAFFGQGTRLTVV.

V and J are TRBV7-6 and TRBJ2-3, with 7 bases fitting TRBD1. V shed 5 bases, J shed 0 bases, and the junction held 8 bases outside the gene matches. Per the germline V gene, CDR1 is SGHVS and CDR2 is FNYEAQ. The CDR3 is 16 residues long. The CDR3: CASSLQGFSSTDTQYF. Here the CDR3 DNA reads TGTGCCAGCAGCCTACAGGGGTTTTCTAGCACAGATACGCAGTATTTT. Based on the CDR3 plus reference TRBV7-6 and TRBJ2-3, the full variable domain is GAGVSQSPRYKVTKRGQDVALRCDPISGHVSLYWYRQALGQGPEFLTYFNYEAQQDKSGLPNDRFSAERPEGSISTLTIQRTEQRDSAMYRCASSLQGFSSTDTQYFGPGTRLTVL.

V is TRBV2 and J is TRBJ2-7; TRBD1 is a possible D gene (6 bases). V was trimmed by 5 bases and J by 2 bases, leaving 22 bases between them. This CDR3 has 17 amino acids. Germline CDR1 is SNHLY and CDR2 is FYNNEI. The CDR3 DNA sequence: TGTGCCAGCAGTCCCCTGAATACAGGGCCTAATACCTACGAGCAGTACTTC. Translating it yields CASSPLNTGPNTYEQYF.

The chain uses TRBV11-2 and TRBJ2-3, with TRBD2 matching over 9 bases. Germline-derived CDR1 and CDR2 are SGHAT and FQNNGV. The V segment lost 5 bases and the J segment 8 bases; nucleotides outside the gene matches: 14. The CDR3 has 16 amino acids. The CDR3 DNA is TGTGCCAGCAGCGAAAGACTAGCGGTGGCACTGGCTACGCAGTATTTT. This codes for CASSERLAVALATQYF. Filled out from reference TRBV11-2 and TRBJ2-3, the complete variable domain reads EAGVAQSPRYKIIEKRQSVAFWCNPISGHATLYWYQQILGQGPKLLIQFQNNGVVDDSQLPKDRFSAERLKGVDSTLKIQPAKLEDSAVYLCASSERLAVALATQYFGPGTRLTVL.

J is TRBJ2-7 and V is TRBV27, with TRBD1 matching over 8 bases. Looked up from germline, CDR1 is MNHEY and CDR2 is SMNVEV (reference sequence). V lost 5 bases and J lost 2; bases outside the gene matches: 8. This CDR3 contains 15 residues. CDR3 sequence reads: CASSPPTGAPYEQYF. CDR3 DNA sequence: TGTGCCAGCAGTCCTCCGACAGGGGCCCCCTACGAGCAGTACTTC.

This clone was observed once. This sequence joins TRBV14 and TRBJ2-7, with 10 nucleotides matching TRBD1. The germline V gene encodes CDR1 SGHDN and CDR2 FVKESK. This CDR3 has 15 residues. The ends lost 5 bases at V and 5 bases at J; junction bases unmatched: 9. CDR3 residues: CASSGPGQGFHEQYF. In DNA, the CDR3 is TGTGCCAGCAGCGGCCCGGGACAGGGGTTCCACGAGCAGTACTTC.

This chain uses TRBV30 with TRBJ1-6, with a weak D call TRBD1 (5 bases). Trimming left V 2 bases short and J 7 bases short, with 15 bases between. CDR1 is GTSNPN and CDR2 is SVGIG in the germline V gene (reference sequence). This CDR3 is built from 15 residues. In nucleotides, the CDR3 is TGTGCCTGGAGTCCTTCGGGACTCTTCAATTCACCCCTCCACTTT. Amino acid sequence: CAWSPSGLFNSPLHF.

The chain recombines TRBV19 with TRBJ1-1; TRBD1 aligns across 9 bases. Losses at the gene ends were 0 bases for V and 2 bases for J; bases not matched to a gene: 1. Germline CDR1 is LNHDA and CDR2 is SQIVND (reference sequence). The CDR3 loop spans 15 amino acids. As DNA, the CDR3 is TGTGCCAGTAGTATAGAGGGACAGGGAAACACTGAAGCTTTCTTT. Translation: CASSIEGQGNTEAFF.

V usage is TRBV12-3 or TRBV12-4 and J usage is TRBJ2-3; D gene ambiguous. This CDR3 comprises 12 residues. The V gene lost 6 bases and the J gene lost 3 bases, with 7 bases spanning the gap. The CDR3 spells CASSRRTDTQYF. The CDR3 region has the DNA TGTGCCAGCAGCCGGCGGACAGATACGCAGTATTTT.

V usage is TRBV7-6 and J usage is TRBJ1-3; 7 bases fit TRBD1. The CDR3 spans 17 residues. Trimming took 3 bases from V and 7 from J; bases not matched to a gene: 15. Germline lookup yields CDR1 SGHVS and CDR2 FNYEAQ. The CDR3 reads CASSLGRGTDQANTIYF. CDR3 bases: TGTGCCAGCAGCTTGGGCCGAGGGACAGACCAAGCGAACACCATATATTTT.

In this sample, this clone turned up a few times. The chain employs TRBV12-3 or TRBV12-4 and TRBJ1-1; possibly TRBD1 for D (5 bases). Trimming shortened V by 6 bases and J by 3 bases, and 11 bases separated the two germline ends. The CDR3 is 13 amino acids. The DNA of the CDR3 is TGTGCCAGCAGGTCTCAGGGATACACTGAAGCTTTCTTT. It translates to CASRSQGYTEAFF.

In regard to this clone: The same CDR3 arises from other DNA sequences in this sample as well. The rearrangement uses TRBV3-1 (or the pseudogene TRBV3-2) and TRBJ1-2; unclear D gene. The germline gives CDR1 LGHDT, CDR2 YNNKEL (reference sequence). V lost 1 base and J lost 4, with 4 bases in between. This CDR3 contains 12 residues. CDR3 loop: CASSQGPYGYTF. The CDR3 DNA reads as TGTGCCAGCAGCCAAGGGCCCTATGGCTACACCTTC.

The chain combines TRBV5-5 with TRBJ2-5, with 7 bases aligning to TRBD2. After removal of 2 bases from V and 2 bases from J, the junction contained 6 bases not matched to a gene. In germline, CDR1 is SGHKS, CDR2 YYEKEE (reference sequence). This CDR3 is built from 15 residues. The CDR3 loop is CASSFVGGGQETQYF. CDR3 sequence (DNA): TGTGCCAGCAGCTTCGTTGGCGGGGGTCAAGAGACCCAGTACTTC.

The V call is TRBV24-1, the J call TRBJ2-3, with TRBD2 matching 9 bases. The CDR3 is made up of 16 amino acids. V shed 4 bases and J 2 bases; nucleotides not matched to a gene: 6. From germline, CDR1 is KGHDR and CDR2 SFDVKD. The CDR3 region is CATSDPRTSATDTQYF. In DNA, the CDR3 is TGTGCCACCAGTGACCCTAGGACTAGCGCCACAGATACGCAGTATTTT.

V gene TRBV7-9 combines with J gene TRBJ1-3, with D possibly TRBD1 on 6 matching bases. The V end was cut by 3 bases, the J end by 8 bases, with 20 bases between. The CDR3 length is 16 residues. CDR1 is SEHNR and CDR2 is FQNEAQ in the germline V gene (reference sequence). The CDR3 reads CASSLPQGVSGDTIYF. In nucleotides, the CDR3 is TGTGCCAGCAGCTTGCCACAGGGCGTCAGTGGGGACACCATATATTTT.

The chain couples TRBV6-5 to TRBJ1-5; 7 bases match TRBD1. Trimming removed 6 bases from V and 4 bases from J; junction bases left unmatched: 9. Germline V gene lookup returns CDR1 MNHEY and CDR2 SVGAGI. This CDR3 is 15 amino acids long. Here the CDR3 DNA reads TGTGCCAGCAGCAAAGACAGGGCGGGGAATCAGCCCCAGCATTTT. Translation gives CASSKDRAGNQPQHF.

This clone was seen once. The rearrangement uses TRBV27 and TRBJ1-5; TRBD1 aligns across 8 bases. The CDR3 is made up of 14 amino acids. V lost 4 bases to trimming and J lost 6 bases; unmatched junction nucleotides: 5. Germline loops: CDR1 MNHEY, CDR2 SMNVEV (reference sequence). CDR3 protein: CASSSGGVGQPQHF. CDR3 DNA: TGTGCCAGCAGTTCAGGGGGCGTCGGTCAGCCCCAGCATTTT.

V is TRBV7-9 and J is TRBJ2-6; tentatively, D is TRBD1 (6 bases). The CDR3 covers 18 residues. V was pared by 5 bases and J by 0 bases, with 17 bases between. CDR1 and CDR2 (germline): SEHNR, FQNEAQ (reference sequence). The CDR3 DNA reads TGTGCCAGCAGCCCGCGGGCAGGGGCCCACTCTGGGGCCAACGTCCTGACTTTC. The encoded protein is CASSPRAGAHSGANVLTF. Drawing the rest from reference TRBV7-9 and TRBJ2-6, the complete variable domain is DTGVSQNPRHKITKRGQNVTFRCDPISEHNRLYWYRQTLGQGPEFLTYFQNEAQLEKSRLLSDRFSAERPKGSFSTLEIQRTEQGDSAMYLCASSPRAGAHSGANVLTFGAGSRLTVL.

This clone occurred once. The chain carries TRBV4-3 and TRBJ1-4; D not resolved. This CDR3 spans 15 amino acids. Trimming removed 4 bases at V and 7 bases at J, with 16 bases between. Looked up from germline, CDR1 is LGHNA and CDR2 is YSLEER. In DNA, the CDR3 is TGCGCCAGCAGCCGAGTGGAGGTGCAGTCTGAAAAACTGTTTTTT. It is translated as CASSRVEVQSEKLFF.

The V and J genes are TRBV19 and TRBJ1-4, with D unresolved. Germline V lookup: CDR1 LNHDA, CDR2 SQIVND (reference sequence). The CDR3 loop spans 13 amino acids. V was trimmed by 8 bases and J by 10 bases, leaving 17 bases between them. CDR3 DNA: TGTGCCAGTGAGACTCTACGCCATGGAAAACTGTTTTTT. Its translation: CASETLRHGKLFF.

The V and J genes are TRBV18 and TRBJ2-4; 8 bases agree with TRBD1. The CDR3 totals 15 residues. The V gene's germline CDR1 is KGHSH and CDR2 LQKENI. V shed 2 bases and J 7 bases; nucleotides not matched to a gene: 7. DNA for the CDR3: TGTGCCAGCTCACCAACGACAGGGGCCGGGAACATTCAGTACTTC. It is translated as CASSPTTGAGNIQYF.

V gene TRBV5-5 combines with J gene TRBJ2-7; a weak D match, TRBD1 (5 bases). CDR3 size: 14 residues. The germline V and J ends were trimmed by 0 bases and 4 bases, with 11 bases remaining between them. Germline V lookup: CDR1 SGHKS, CDR2 YYEKEE (reference sequence). CDR3 in amino acids: CASSLEWGSYEQYF. In DNA form, the CDR3 reads TGTGCCAGCAGCTTGGAATGGGGCAGTTACGAGCAGTACTTC.

The chain combines TRBV15 with TRBJ2-1, with TRBD2 as a possible D gene (5 bases). CDR3 size: 16 residues. Trimming took 0 bases from V and 1 from J, leaving 10 bases between them. Germline CDR1 reads LNHNV; CDR2 reads YYDKDF (reference sequence). CDR3 sequence (DNA): TGTGCCACCAGCAGAGATCTAGCACGGTCCTACAATGAGCAGTTCTTC. Amino acid sequence: CATSRDLARSYNEQFF.